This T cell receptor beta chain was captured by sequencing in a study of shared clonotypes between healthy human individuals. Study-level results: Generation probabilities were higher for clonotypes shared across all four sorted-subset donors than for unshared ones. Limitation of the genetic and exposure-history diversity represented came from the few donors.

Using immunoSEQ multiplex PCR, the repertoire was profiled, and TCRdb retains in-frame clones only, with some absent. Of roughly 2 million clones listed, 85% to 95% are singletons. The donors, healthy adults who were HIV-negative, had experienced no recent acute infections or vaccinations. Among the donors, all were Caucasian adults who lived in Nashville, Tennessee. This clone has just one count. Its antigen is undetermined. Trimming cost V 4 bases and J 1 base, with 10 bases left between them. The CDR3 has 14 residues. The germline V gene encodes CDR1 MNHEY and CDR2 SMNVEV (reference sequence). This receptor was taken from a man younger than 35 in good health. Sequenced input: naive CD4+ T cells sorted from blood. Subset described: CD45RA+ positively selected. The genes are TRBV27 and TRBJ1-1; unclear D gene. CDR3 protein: CASSSHTPNTEAFF. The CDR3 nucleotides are TGTGCCAGCAGTTCCCATACACCGAACACTGAAGCTTTCTTT.